The 6 T cell receptor beta chains below were found in one sample sequenced in a study of blood T cells in healthy people across ages (dated by TCRdb to the mid-2010s). The library was obtained by 5' RACE. TCRdb shows the sequencer as Illumina HiSeq 2500. A second PCR of roughly 6 to 12 cycles was run with a J-beta primer mix and a sample-barcoded 5' primer. The raw public reads went through TCRdb reprocessing: fastp at Q25, MiXCR clone calling, in-frame beta chains kept. CDR3 protein sequences are deduplicated, and each keeps its most common genes and DNA. The sample includes about 720,000 distinct CDR3 sequences, with over 20% observed a single time. 20% to 25% of the sample rests with the top ten. The sample taken for sequencing was blood. The source is an older man in good health.

This chain's CDR3 is CASSDYTDTTNEKLFF. The CDR3 DNA sequence: TGTGCCAGCAGCGATTACACGGACACAACTAATGAAAAACTGTTTTTT. The J gene is TRBJ1-4, the V gene TRBV3-1; TRBD1 might be the D (5 bases). Germline CDR1 and CDR2: LGHDT and YNNKEL (reference sequence). The CDR3 is 16 amino acids. Trimming pared 5 bases from V and 0 bases from J, leaving 13 bases between.

This sequence joins TRBV12-3 or TRBV12-4 and TRBJ2-5; 7 bases align to TRBD2. The CDR3 sequence is 13 residues long. With V trimmed by 5 bases and J by 7 bases, 7 bases remained unmatched. The CDR3 protein is CASSRLAVGTQYF. The CDR3 DNA is TGTGCCAGCAGTCGTCTAGCGGTCGGGACCCAGTACTTC.

This clonotype has only a few counts. The chain employs TRBV5-1 and TRBJ1-6; D is undetermined. The CDR3 consists of 15 residues. Trimming cost V 0 bases and J 7 bases, with 11 bases left between them. Germline assignment: CDR1 SGHRS and CDR2 YFSETQ. CDR3 in DNA: TGCGCCAGCAGCTTGGATGGACCCGGGAATTCACCCCTCCACTTT. This sequence encodes CASSLDGPGNSPLHF.

The sample holds a few counts of this clonotype. This rearrangement joins TRBV7-9 to TRBJ2-3; TRBD2 aligns across 8 bases. The CDR3 runs to 14 residues. Trimming cost V 3 bases and J 6 bases; bases outside gene matches: 5. CDR1 and CDR2 (germline): SEHNR, FQNEAQ (reference sequence). As DNA, the CDR3 is TGTGCCAGCAGCTTTAGCGGGGCAGGTGATACGCAGTATTTT. The encoded protein is CASSFSGAGDTQYF. The whole variable domain, filled in from reference TRBV7-9 and TRBJ2-3, reads DTGVSQNPRHKITKRGQNVTFRCDPISEHNRLYWYRQTLGQGPEFLTYFQNEAQLEKSRLLSDRFSAERPKGSFSTLEIQRTEQGDSAMYLCASSFSGAGDTQYFGPGTRLTVL.

The chain uses TRBV3-1 and TRBJ2-2; D call uncertain. The V and J ends lost 1 base and 6 bases respectively, with 6 bases between them. The V gene's germline CDR1 is LGHDT and CDR2 YNNKEL (reference sequence). This CDR3 is 13 amino acids long. DNA for the CDR3: TGTGCCAGCAGCCAAGTGGTGGCCGGGGAGCTGTTTTTT. Amino acid sequence: CASSQVVAGELFF.

The CDR3 loop reads CASSLEPGKNIQYF. The DNA of the CDR3 is TGCGCCAGCAGCTTGGAACCAGGCAAAAACATTCAGTACTTC. The V and J genes are TRBV5-1 and TRBJ2-4; D uncertain. V was trimmed by 0 bases and J by 3 bases, leaving 7 bases between them. Per germline, CDR1 SGHRS and CDR2 YFSETQ. The CDR3 contains 14 residues.